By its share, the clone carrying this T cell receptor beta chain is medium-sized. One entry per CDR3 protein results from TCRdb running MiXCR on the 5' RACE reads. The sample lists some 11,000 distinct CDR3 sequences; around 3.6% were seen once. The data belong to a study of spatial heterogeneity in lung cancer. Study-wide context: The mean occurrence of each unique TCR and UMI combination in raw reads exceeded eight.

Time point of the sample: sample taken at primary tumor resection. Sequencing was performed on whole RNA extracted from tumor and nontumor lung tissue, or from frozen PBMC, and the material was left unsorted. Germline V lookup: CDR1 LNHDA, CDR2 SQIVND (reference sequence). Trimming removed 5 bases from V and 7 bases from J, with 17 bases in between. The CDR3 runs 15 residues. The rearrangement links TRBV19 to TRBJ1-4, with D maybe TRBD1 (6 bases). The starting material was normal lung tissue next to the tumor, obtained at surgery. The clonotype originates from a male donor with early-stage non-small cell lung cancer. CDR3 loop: CASSASRDTLEKLFF. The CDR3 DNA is TGTGCCAGTAGTGCCTCCCGGGACACCCTTGAAAAACTGTTTTTT.